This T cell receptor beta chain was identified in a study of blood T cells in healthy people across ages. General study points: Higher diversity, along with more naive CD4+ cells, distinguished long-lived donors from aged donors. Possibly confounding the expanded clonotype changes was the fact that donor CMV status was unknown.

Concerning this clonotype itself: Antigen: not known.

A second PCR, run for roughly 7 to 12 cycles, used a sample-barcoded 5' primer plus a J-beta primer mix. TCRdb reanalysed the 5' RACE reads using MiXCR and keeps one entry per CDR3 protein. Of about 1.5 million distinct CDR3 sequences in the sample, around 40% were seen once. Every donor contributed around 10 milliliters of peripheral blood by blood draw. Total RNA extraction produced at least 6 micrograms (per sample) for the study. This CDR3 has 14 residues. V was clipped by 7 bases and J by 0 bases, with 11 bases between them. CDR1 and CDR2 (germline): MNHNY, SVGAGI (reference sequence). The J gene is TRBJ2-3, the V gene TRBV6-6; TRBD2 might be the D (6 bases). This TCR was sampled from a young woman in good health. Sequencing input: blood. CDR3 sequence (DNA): TGTGCCAGCACAGCGGAGGGGAGCACAGATACGCAGTATTTT. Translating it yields CASTAEGSTDTQYF.